This TCR beta chain was identified in a study of metastatic and nonmetastatic thyroid tumors. Study-level information: Comparative analysis of repertoires was undertaken across blood and tumor or nodule tissue obtained from malignant and benign thyroid patients.

Germline values: CDR1 SGHNT, CDR2 YYREEE (reference sequence). CDR3 length equals 16 residues. Trimming took 4 bases from V and 0 from J; bases not matched to a gene: 7. Study findings and constraints: In both blood and tumor samples, TCR beta diversity was reported significantly higher for malignant than benign nodules.

This clone has at least ten counts. Its antigen is still unknown. No treatment had been given to any patient before thyroid surgery. As processed by the authors: Construction of a distant-metastasis classifier for papillary thyroid cancer relied on CDR3 differences across clinicopathological groups. TCRdb re-analyzed the PCR reads through MiXCR. The V and J calls come from TCRdb's annotation, not from the publication. Here the sample spans about 15,000 clones, about 21% being singletons. The V call is TRBV5-4, the J call TRBJ2-1; 7 bases are shared with TRBD1. This clonotype was sampled from a female donor with papillary thyroid cancer or a benign thyroid nodule (not recorded which). Some clones in this sample may be carry-over from other donors' samples. Sequencing was done on a sample of blood. DNA of the CDR3: TGTGCCAGCAGCGGGACGGACAGGAACTCCTACAATGAGCAGTTCTTC. Its translation is CASSGTDRNSYNEQFF. The full variable domain, in which reference TRBV5-4 and TRBJ2-1 provide the parts outside the CDR3, is ETGVTQSPTHLIKTRGQQVTLRCSSQSGHNTVSWYQQALGQGPQFIFQYYREEENGRGNFPPRFSGLQFPNYSSELNVNALELDDSALYLCASSGTDRNSYNEQFFGPGTRLTVL.